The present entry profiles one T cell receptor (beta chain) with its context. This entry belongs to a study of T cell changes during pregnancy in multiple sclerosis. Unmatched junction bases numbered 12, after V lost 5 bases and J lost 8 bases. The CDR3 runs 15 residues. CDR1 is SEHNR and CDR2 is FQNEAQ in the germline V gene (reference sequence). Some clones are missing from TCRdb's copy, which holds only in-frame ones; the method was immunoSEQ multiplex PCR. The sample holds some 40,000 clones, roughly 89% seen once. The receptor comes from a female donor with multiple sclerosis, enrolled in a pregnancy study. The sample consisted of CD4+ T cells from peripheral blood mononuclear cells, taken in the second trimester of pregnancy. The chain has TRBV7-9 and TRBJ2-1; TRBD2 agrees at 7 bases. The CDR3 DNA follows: TGTGCCAGCAGCCCCCCTTGGGGCGGGGGTCATGAGCAGTTCTTC. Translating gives CASSPPWGGGHEQFF.